One and the same sample provided the 24 T cell receptor beta chains below, sequenced in a study of blood T cells in healthy people across ages. A sample-barcoded 5' primer and a J-beta primer mix were used in a second PCR of roughly 7 to 11 cycles. Via MiXCR, TCRdb re-called the 5' RACE reads, giving one row per CDR3 protein. The sample yields roughly 900,000 distinct CDR3 sequences, around 46% seen once. The source material was blood. The source is a man younger than 45 in good health.

The J gene is TRBJ2-3, the V gene TRBV28; possibly TRBD2 for D (5 bases). There are 14 residues in the CDR3. CDR1 MDHEN and CDR2 SYDVKM come from the germline V gene. CDR3 nucleotides: TGTGTCACCGAGGGTCCCGGTTCTCTAGATACGCAGTATTTT. The encoded protein is CVTEGPGSLDTQYF.

This clonotype occurred a few times. The chain is built from TRBV4-2 and TRBJ2-4; TRBD2 aligns across 9 bases. Germline loops: CDR1 LGHNA, CDR2 YNFKEQ. After removal of 1 base from V and 5 bases from J, the junction contained 12 bases not matched to a gene. The CDR3 loop spans 18 amino acids. The CDR3 coding sequence is TGTGCCAGCAGCCAAGCACCTAGCGGGAACGGCCTCGAAAACATTCAGTACTTC. Translation gives CASSQAPSGNGLENIQYF.

The chain employs TRBV29-1 and TRBJ2-1; the match to TRBD1 covers 12 bases. This CDR3 is built from 14 residues. Looked up from germline, CDR1 is SQVTM and CDR2 is ANQGSEA. After removal of 4 bases from V and 9 bases from J, the junction contained 7 bases not matched to a gene. The CDR3 DNA is TGCAGCGTTGGGGACAGGGGGCTTGCTGGTGAGCAGTTCTTC. As protein: CSVGDRGLAGEQFF.

Only a few counts were recorded for this clonotype. The chain couples TRBV30 to TRBJ1-2; D is unclear. The CDR3 is 11 residues long. V gave up 3 bases and J gave up 5 bases, with 7 bases separating them. Germline V gives CDR1 GTSNPN, CDR2 SVGIG (reference sequence). CDR3 region: CAWRASYGYTF. CDR3 DNA: TGTGCCTGGAGAGCCTCTTATGGCTACACCTTC.

This clonotype was detected only a few times. This chain connects TRBV9 to TRBJ2-7, with 7 bases aligning to TRBD1. The CDR3 runs 16 residues. Losses at the gene ends were 3 bases for V and 4 bases for J; bases not matched to a gene: 13. Germline CDR1 is SGDLS and CDR2 is YYNGEE. CDR3 in amino acids: CASSAGGARSQYEQYF. The DNA of the CDR3 is TGTGCCAGCAGCGCAGGGGGAGCAAGGTCTCAATACGAGCAGTACTTC.

CDR3 bases: TGCGCCAGCAGCCAAGATACGGACAGGGGTACCTATGGCTACACCTTC. Protein product: CASSQDTDRGTYGYTF. The rearrangement joins TRBV4-3 to TRBJ1-2; 9 nucleotides agree with TRBD1. The germline CDR1 and CDR2 sequences are LGHNA and YSLEER. V was pared by 0 bases and J by 4 bases, with 6 bases of the junction left unmatched. There are 16 residues in the CDR3.

The gene calls are TRBV12-3 or TRBV12-4 and TRBJ2-1, with 9 bases identical to TRBD2. This CDR3 has 14 amino acids. J lost 6 bases, V lost 6 bases, and 6 bases had no gene match. CDR3: CASRGLAAVNEQFF. CDR3 DNA sequence: TGTGCCAGCAGGGGACTAGCTGCGGTCAATGAGCAGTTCTTC.

To note about this clonotype: At one end, the junction sequence differs from germline, possibly due to a read error. The V and J genes are TRBV15 and TRBJ1-5; D is unclear. The CDR3 length is 14 residues. Germline loops: CDR1 LNHNV, CDR2 YYDKDF (reference sequence). CDR3 protein: CASSSKFGNQPQHF. CDR3 nucleotides: TGTGCCTCCAGCAGTAAGTTCGGCAATCAGCCCCAGCATTTT.

This clonotype was observed a single time. This chain links TRBV5-1 with TRBJ2-2, with D perhaps matching TRBD1 or TRBD2 (5 bases each). The CDR3 totals 16 residues. V lost 3 bases and J 1 base, leaving 13 bases between the germline ends. CDR1 is SGHRS and CDR2 is YFSETQ in the germline V gene. CDR3 protein: CASSSLGTGNTGELFF. The CDR3 DNA is TGCGCCAGCAGCTCCTTAGGGACGGGGAACACCGGGGAGCTGTTTTTT.

V gene TRBV27 combines with J gene TRBJ1-1; TRBD1 agrees at 7 bases. CDR1 and CDR2 from the germline V gene are MNHEY and SMNVEV (reference sequence). This CDR3 is 14 amino acids long. V dropped 0 bases and J dropped 5; count of bases not matched to a gene: 3. The CDR3 region has the DNA TGTGCCAGCAGTTTATCCTACAGGGGAACTGAAGCTTTCTTT. It translates to CASSLSYRGTEAFF.

The J gene is TRBJ2-5, the V gene TRBV20-1; TRBD2 is a possible D gene (5 bases). The V gene's germline CDR1 is DFQATT and CDR2 SNEGSKA (reference sequence). V was cut by 6 bases and J by 11 bases, with 13 bases left in between. The CDR3 loop spans 10 amino acids. The CDR3 nucleotides read TGCAGTGCCACGAAGGAGGAGCAGTACTTC. Residues: CSATKEEQYF.

This chain uses TRBV6-2 or TRBV6-3 with TRBJ2-1; 7 positions match TRBD2. Germline V lookup: CDR1 MNHEY, CDR2 SVGEGT. V gave up 4 bases and J gave up 10 bases; unmatched junction bases: 13. This CDR3 is built from 15 residues. The DNA for the CDR3 is TGTGCCAGCAGTTCCCCCGCGACTAGCTCCTACGAGCAGTTCTTC. Translated: CASSSPATSSYEQFF.

This clonotype was found a few times. This chain links TRBV5-1 with TRBJ1-1, with 8 bases lining up with TRBD1. Germline trimming cut 4 bases from V and 1 base from J; bases unmatched to any gene: 9. The CDR3 runs 16 residues. Germline values: CDR1 SGHRS, CDR2 YFSETQ. This chain's CDR3 is CASSAGQGQGNTEAFF. CDR3 coding DNA: TGCGCCAGCAGCGCCGGACAGGGCCAGGGGAACACTGAAGCTTTCTTT.

This clonotype has more than one count but fewer than ten. J is TRBJ1-6 and V is TRBV6-1; D not certain. Trimming took off 8 bases at V and 8 bases at J, with 7 bases between the two ends. Germline V gene lookup returns CDR1 MNHNS and CDR2 SASEGT. This CDR3 is 11 amino acids long. The CDR3 loop is CASGYDSPLHF. For the CDR3, the DNA is TGTGCCAGCGGTTACGATTCACCCCTCCACTTT.

This chain uses TRBV7-3 with TRBJ2-7; 12 bases align to TRBD1. The V gene's germline CDR1 is SGHTA and CDR2 FQGTGA. V dropped 4 bases and J dropped 7; count of bases not matched to a gene: 11. CDR3 size: 16 residues. The CDR3 DNA reads as TGTGCCAGCAGCTCACTACCGGGACAGGGGGCGCGTGAGCAGTACTTC. Protein: CASSSLPGQGAREQYF.

This chain joins TRBV7-9 and TRBJ2-3, with 8 bases fitting TRBD1. The junction had 8 bases not matched to a gene; V was cut back by 6 bases and J by 6 bases. CDR1 and CDR2 from the germline V gene are SEHNR and FQNEAQ (reference sequence). There are 14 residues in the CDR3. CDR3 protein: CASSHRGEWDTQYF. The CDR3 coding sequence is TGTGCCAGCAGTCACAGGGGGGAGTGGGATACGCAGTATTTT. Filled out from reference TRBV7-9 and TRBJ2-3, the complete variable domain reads DTGVSQNPRHKITKRGQNVTFRCDPISEHNRLYWYRQTLGQGPEFLTYFQNEAQLEKSRLLSDRFSAERPKGSFSTLEIQRTEQGDSAMYLCASSHRGEWDTQYFGPGTRLTVL.

V and J are TRBV20-1 and TRBJ1-3; TRBD1 aligns across 9 bases. The CDR3 is 14 residues long. Looked up from germline, CDR1 is DFQATT and CDR2 is SNEGSKA (reference sequence). Losses at the gene ends were 4 bases for V and 0 bases for J; bases not matched to a gene: 1. Here the CDR3 DNA reads TGCAGTGCTACGGACAGGGGCTCTGGAAACACCATATATTTT. Translation gives CSATDRGSGNTIYF.

This rearrangement joins TRBV7-9 to TRBJ1-2; a possible D gene is TRBD1 (5 bases). The CDR3 covers 14 residues. Trimming cost V 2 bases and J 8 bases, with 15 bases left between them. CDR1 and CDR2 (germline): SEHNR, FQNEAQ (reference sequence). The CDR3 loop is CASSLKHQGEGYTF. The CDR3 nucleotides read TGTGCCAGCAGCTTAAAGCACCAAGGGGAGGGCTACACCTTC.

Of note for this clonotype: The germline gene is not matched at one end of the junction; a read error may be the cause. The chain recombines TRBV24-1 with TRBJ2-2; TRBD2 matches at 9 bases. Germline V gives CDR1 KGHDR, CDR2 SFDVKD. The CDR3 is 15 amino acids. CDR3 residues: CATSEIAGDTGEQFF. In DNA form, the CDR3 reads TGTGCCACCAGTGAAATAGCGGGGGACACCGGGGAGCAGTTTTTT.

The V gene is TRBV7-3, the J gene TRBJ2-1, with a possible D match to TRBD2 (7 bases). There are 15 residues in the CDR3. The V gene lost 5 bases and the J gene lost 7 bases, with 18 bases spanning the gap. The germline CDR1 and CDR2 sequences are SGHTA and FQGTGA. This chain's CDR3 is CASSQRGGLKNEQFF. CDR3 DNA: TGTGCCAGCAGCCAAAGGGGGGGCCTAAAGAATGAGCAGTTCTTC.

The chain couples TRBV7-9 to TRBJ2-1, with 8 bases fitting TRBD2. This CDR3 has 19 amino acids. Germline CDR1 is SEHNR and CDR2 is FQNEAQ (reference sequence). With V trimmed by 5 bases and J by 5 bases, 20 bases remained unmatched. In DNA form, the CDR3 reads TGTGCCAGCAGCCGTAAGACTAGCGTTATTGAACTCCGGCACAATGAGCAGTTCTTC. It translates to CASSRKTSVIELRHNEQFF.

There are a few counts of this clonotype. The V call is TRBV20-1, the J call TRBJ1-5, with no clear D. Germline lookup yields CDR1 DFQATT and CDR2 SNEGSKA (reference sequence). This CDR3 comprises 15 residues. V lost 6 bases and J 5 bases, leaving 20 bases between the germline ends. CDR3 amino acids: CSARRRGREHQPQHF. CDR3 nucleotide sequence: TGCAGTGCCCGCCGGAGAGGGAGGGAACATCAGCCCCAGCATTTT.

This clonotype was seen a few times. This sequence joins TRBV4-2 and TRBJ1-2; perhaps TRBD1 as D (6 bases). Per germline, CDR1 LGHNA and CDR2 YNFKEQ. The CDR3 sequence is 16 residues long. The ends were cut back, 0 bases at V and 4 bases at J, with 15 bases in the middle. For the CDR3, the DNA is TGTGCCAGCAGCCAAGATACCGGACAGAAGATCTATGGCTACACCTTC. Encoded protein: CASSQDTGQKIYGYTF.

The chain employs TRBV20-1 and TRBJ1-5; possible D gene TRBD1, 6 bases. With 0 bases removed from V and 7 bases from J, the gap between germline ends came to 19 bases. Per the germline V gene, CDR1 is DFQATT and CDR2 is SNEGSKA (reference sequence). The CDR3 has 16 residues. DNA of the CDR3: TGCAGTGCTAGAGATTGGAGCCGGGCAACAGGGCAGCCCCAGCATTTT. It encodes CSARDWSRATGQPQHF.